This T cell receptor (beta chain) originates from a study of control samples from healthy donors and cancer patients. Repertoires were generated with immunoSEQ multiplex PCR, while TCRdb's copy carries only in-frame clones and drops some. Of 100,000 or so clones in the sample, approximately 90% were seen once. This clone came up once. The CDR3 consists of 14 residues. Germline trimming cut 3 bases from V and 5 bases from J; bases unmatched to any gene: 5. Germline CDR1 SGHDN, CDR2 FVKESK. The J gene is TRBJ1-1, the V gene TRBV14, with 8 nucleotides matching TRBD1. This TCR was recovered from a woman aged 25 to 39 in good health. The sequenced sample was blood. In DNA form, the CDR3 reads TGTGCCAGCAGCCATTACAGGGGGACGACTGAAGCTTTCTTT. Translating gives CASSHYRGTTEAFF. The full variable domain, with the rest looked up from reference TRBV14 and TRBJ1-1, is EAGVTQFPSHSVIEKGQTVTLRCDPISGHDNLYWYRRVMGKEIKFLLHFVKESKQDESGMPNNRFLAERTGGTYSTLKVQPAELEDSGVYFCASSHYRGTTEAFFGQGTRLTVV.